A single sample gave rise to the 28 T cell receptor beta chains below, sequenced in a study of CD8 T cells in ankylosing spondylitis. TCRdb independently ran MiXCR on the 5' RACE reads; one entry per CDR3 protein. The sample has some 140,000 distinct CDR3 sequences, about 7% seen once. Sequenced material: blood, either unsorted or a sorted T cell fraction (not recorded which). These receptors all stem from a female donor with ankylosing spondylitis or in good health (not recorded which).

This clonotype was recorded at least ten times. This chain uses TRBV7-8 with TRBJ2-1; TRBD2 matches 13 bases. The junction had 4 bases not matched to a gene; V was cut back by 3 bases and J by 8 bases. This CDR3 is built from 15 residues. Germline V gene data show CDR1 as SGHVS and CDR2 as FQNEAQ. CDR3 nucleotides: TGTGCCAGCAGCTTTACCGGGACTAGCGGGGATGAGCAGTTCTTC. This encodes CASSFTGTSGDEQFF.

There are many counts of this clonotype. V gene TRBV24-1 combines with J gene TRBJ2-1, with 10 positions matching TRBD1. CDR3 size: 17 residues. Germline CDR1 reads KGHDR; CDR2 reads SFDVKD. Germline trimming cut 4 bases from V and 5 bases from J; bases unmatched to any gene: 10. The CDR3 coding sequence is TGTGCCACCAGTGACCCGGGCGGGACAGGGGTCCACAATGAGCAGTTCTTC. Amino acid sequence: CATSDPGGTGVHNEQFF.

This clonotype has at least ten counts. Mismatch with germline at one junction end may stem from a read error. The genes are TRBV7-7 and TRBJ2-1; 7 bases are shared with TRBD2. From germline, CDR1 is SSHAT and CDR2 FNYEAQ (reference sequence). This CDR3 is built from 14 residues. CDR3 DNA: TGTGCTAGCAGCTTAGCCGACGGGGGGAATGAGCAGTTCTTC. Residues: CASSLADGGNEQFF.

This clonotype has at least ten counts. V is TRBV9 and J is TRBJ1-2; D remains unclear. Germline loops: CDR1 SGDLS, CDR2 YYNGEE. The CDR3 consists of 14 residues. Trimming took 4 bases from V and 3 from J, leaving 13 bases between them. The CDR3 DNA follows: TGTGCCAGCAGCCCAGCGGCCACTTACTATGGCTACACCTTC. Translating it yields CASSPAATYYGYTF. Full variable domain (outside the CDR3, taken from reference TRBV9 and TRBJ1-2): DSGVTQTPKHLITATGQRVTLRCSPRSGDLSVYWYQQSLDQGLQFLIQYYNGEERAKGNILERFSAQQFPDLHSELNLSSLELGDSALYFCASSPAATYYGYTFGSGTRLTVV.

This clonotype was recorded many times. The chain recombines TRBV2 with TRBJ2-7; possibly TRBD2 for D (6 bases). The germline gives CDR1 SNHLY, CDR2 FYNNEI. Trimming took off 4 bases at V and 6 bases at J, with 7 bases between the two ends. The CDR3 is made up of 11 amino acids. CDR3 loop: CASSGGVEQYF. The CDR3 region has the DNA TGTGCCAGCAGTGGCGGGGTCGAGCAGTACTTC.

This clonotype appeared many times. The chain carries TRBV10-3 and TRBJ1-1; D remains unclear. Deletions cut 0 bases from V and 1 base from J, with 3 bases between. The CDR3 runs to 13 residues. Germline values: CDR1 ENHRY, CDR2 SYGVKD. The CDR3 sequence is CAISESRNTEAFF. CDR3 nucleotides: TGTGCCATCAGTGAGTCTAGGAACACTGAAGCTTTCTTT.

This clonotype was picked up many times. The chain recombines TRBV5-5 with TRBJ2-1; 9 bases are a match to TRBD2. V lost 0 bases and J lost 6; bases outside the gene matches: 7. The CDR3 length is 16 residues. CDR1 and CDR2 (germline): SGHKS, YYEKEE (reference sequence). The CDR3 DNA reads as TGTGCCAGCAGCTTGGTCGCGGGGGGGCCGCTCAATGAGCAGTTCTTC. Its translation: CASSLVAGGPLNEQFF.

The sample holds many counts of this clonotype. V is TRBV5-1 and J is TRBJ1-1; D is uncertain. Looked up from germline, CDR1 is SGHRS and CDR2 is YFSETQ. V dropped 0 bases and J dropped 4 bases, with 10 bases sitting between them. The CDR3 has 14 residues. The CDR3 DNA follows: TGCGCCAGCAGCTTGGAGGGAAGCGCCACTGAAGCTTTCTTT. It specifies CASSLEGSATEAFF.

This clonotype was seen repeatedly, ten times or more. This chain uses TRBV7-9 with TRBJ2-2; no firm D call. Trimming left V 1 base short and J 7 bases short, with 7 bases between. Germline values: CDR1 SEHNR, CDR2 FQNEAQ (reference sequence). The CDR3 has 13 amino acids. CDR3 amino acids: CASSLVPGGELFF. The CDR3 DNA follows: TGTGCCAGCAGCTTAGTCCCAGGCGGGGAGCTGTTTTTT.

This clonotype appeared many times. The chain couples TRBV5-1 to TRBJ1-6; 8 bases are a match to TRBD1. There are 15 residues in the CDR3. From germline, CDR1 is SGHRS and CDR2 YFSETQ. V was pared by 3 bases and J by 7 bases, with 6 bases of the junction left unmatched. The CDR3 sequence is CASSYRTGTNSPLHF. CDR3 nucleotides: TGCGCCAGCAGCTACCGGACAGGGACGAATTCACCCCTCCACTTT.

This clonotype was observed at least ten times. The chain has TRBV29-1 and TRBJ1-4; D is ambiguous. The ends were cut back, 5 bases at V and 14 bases at J, with 15 bases in the middle. Germline values: CDR1 SQVTM, CDR2 ANQGSEA. The CDR3 has 11 amino acids. Here the CDR3 reads CSVSDGPGLFF. Written as DNA, the CDR3 is TGCAGCGTTTCAGACGGCCCCGGGCTGTTTTTT.

In its sample, this clonotype was seen many times. J is TRBJ2-1 and V is TRBV9; 7 nucleotides align to TRBD2. Germline CDR1 SGDLS, CDR2 YYNGEE. The CDR3 has 15 amino acids. The V gene end was trimmed by 4 bases and the J gene end by 7 bases; junction bases not matched to a gene: 11. The CDR3: CASSPPPGGRNEQFF. The CDR3, as DNA: TGTGCCAGCAGCCCCCCCCCCGGGGGGAGGAATGAGCAGTTCTTC.

This clonotype was observed at least ten times. V and J are TRBV10-3 and TRBJ2-7; D might be TRBD1 or TRBD2, each matching 5 bases. Germline lookup yields CDR1 ENHRY and CDR2 SYGVKD. V lost 11 bases and J 0 bases, leaving 14 bases between the germline ends. This CDR3 comprises 13 residues. This CDR3 is CASGPELSYEQYF. Written as DNA, the CDR3 is TGTGCCTCGGGGCCGGAACTCTCCTACGAGCAGTACTTC.

This clonotype was counted at least ten times. The chain combines TRBV6-1 with TRBJ1-1; no reliable D call. Germline-derived CDR1 and CDR2 are MNHNS and SASEGT. Trimming stripped 6 bases from V and 1 base from J, with 12 bases between. The CDR3 consists of 14 residues. CDR3 amino acids: CASRLSVRNTEAFF. For the CDR3, the DNA is TGTGCCAGCAGACTTTCGGTGAGGAACACTGAAGCTTTCTTT.

In its sample, this clonotype was seen many times. This sequence joins TRBV6-5 and TRBJ2-3; D is undetermined. CDR1 is MNHEY and CDR2 is SVGAGI in the germline V gene. The CDR3 loop spans 16 amino acids. The germline V and J ends were trimmed by 0 bases and 0 bases, with 10 bases remaining between them. The CDR3 sequence is CASSYSRFSSTDTQYF. The CDR3 DNA reads TGTGCCAGCAGTTACTCCCGATTTTCTAGCACAGATACGCAGTATTTT.

This clonotype came up once. One base away lies a much larger clone, so this may be a sequencing read error. Here the CDR3 DNA reads TGTGCCACCAGCAGAGGGGGAGGAGCTGGATTTGGCAATCAGCCCCGGCATTTT. This encodes CATSRGGGAGFGNQPRHF. The chain carries TRBV15 and TRBJ1-5, with D hard to call. Germline CDR1 is LNHNV and CDR2 is YYDKDF (reference sequence). CDR3 size: 18 residues.

This clonotype was detected ten times or more. This sequence joins TRBV7-9 and TRBJ2-2; D is uncertain. Trimming cost V 11 bases and J 4 bases, with 17 bases left between them. This CDR3 spans 14 amino acids. Germline V CDR1 and CDR2: SEHNR, FQNEAQ (reference sequence). Here the CDR3 reads CAGPDLASTGELFF. Here the CDR3 DNA reads TGTGCCGGTCCGGATCTTGCGAGCACCGGGGAGCTGTTTTTT.

This chain connects TRBV7-9 to TRBJ1-2; D ambiguous. Germline-derived CDR1 and CDR2 are SEHNR and FQNEAQ (reference sequence). The CDR3 extends over 13 amino acids. V lost 6 bases to trimming and J lost 6 bases, with 14 bases between them. The CDR3 DNA reads TGTGCCAGCAGACCCGCGTGGCTTCATGGCTACACCTTC. Its protein product is CASRPAWLHGYTF.

The rearrangement joins TRBV28 to TRBJ1-2; a weak D match, TRBD1 (6 bases). Trimming removed 2 bases from V and 7 bases from J, with 11 bases in between. Germline V gene lookup returns CDR1 MDHEN and CDR2 SYDVKM. The CDR3 loop spans 13 amino acids. The CDR3 loop is CASSLPDRSGYTF. For the CDR3, the DNA is TGTGCCAGCAGTTTACCCGACAGGAGTGGCTACACCTTC.

This clonotype was counted at least ten times. This chain uses TRBV5-1 with TRBJ2-1; D is perhaps TRBD2 (6 bases). Trimming removed 4 bases at V and 10 bases at J, with 15 bases between. The germline CDR1 and CDR2 sequences are SGHRS and YFSETQ. This CDR3 is 13 amino acids long. CDR3 sequence: CASSRDSPREQFF. The CDR3 DNA follows: TGCGCCAGCAGCAGGGACTCACCACGGGAGCAGTTCTTC.

There are many counts of this clonotype. This rearrangement joins TRBV12-3 or TRBV12-4 to TRBJ2-3; possibly TRBD2 for D (6 bases). This CDR3 contains 15 residues. V was cut by 0 bases and J by 2 bases, with 9 bases left in between. The CDR3 nucleotides are TGTGCCAGCAGTTTAGCGGGGGGTTTCACAGATACGCAGTATTTT. This encodes CASSLAGGFTDTQYF.

This clonotype was counted only a few times. This rearrangement joins TRBV12-3 or TRBV12-4 to TRBJ2-7; possibly TRBD1 for D (6 bases). Trimming removed 2 bases from V and 1 base from J, with 9 bases in between. The CDR3 is 14 amino acids. CDR3: CASSLQGWSYEQYF. In DNA, the CDR3 is TGTGCCAGCAGTTTACAGGGGTGGTCCTACGAGCAGTACTTC.

This clonotype was counted only a few times. The chain is built from TRBV28 and TRBJ2-5; D not certain. The CDR3 loop spans 12 amino acids. Germline V gene lookup returns CDR1 MDHEN and CDR2 SYDVKM. Between the trimmed V and J ends, which lost 3 bases and 2 bases, there was a span of 4 bases. For the CDR3, the DNA is TGTGCCAGCAGTTTTTCTCAAGAGACCCAGTACTTC. Its protein product is CASSFSQETQYF.

This clonotype appeared many times. The chain combines TRBV4-1 with TRBJ1-5; no clear D gene. The germline CDR1 and CDR2 sequences are MGHRA and YSYEKL. The CDR3 extends over 16 amino acids. Trimming stripped 4 bases from V and 0 bases from J, with 13 bases between. The CDR3 loop is CASSPGSVYSNQPQHF. CDR3 DNA sequence: TGCGCCAGCAGCCCGGGCTCAGTTTATAGCAATCAGCCCCAGCATTTT.

This clonotype was picked up many times. The genes are TRBV6-5 and TRBJ2-3; 11 nucleotides align to TRBD2. The CDR3 contains 16 residues. Germline loops: CDR1 MNHEY, CDR2 SVGAGI. V gave up 4 bases and J gave up 7 bases; unmatched junction bases: 10. CDR3 in amino acids: CASSSHSGGAFYTQYF. CDR3 nucleotide sequence: TGTGCCAGCAGTTCCCATAGCGGGGGGGCGTTTTATACGCAGTATTTT.

This clonotype has ten or more counts. The chain employs TRBV3-1 and TRBJ2-3; no clear D gene. The CDR3 loop spans 13 amino acids. The V end lost 3 bases, the J end lost 4 bases, and 8 bases lay between the germline ends. Germline-derived CDR1 and CDR2 are LGHDT and YNNKEL (reference sequence). The CDR3 DNA follows: TGTGCCAGCAGCCATTTCCAGGCAGATACGCAGTATTTT. Protein sequence: CASSHFQADTQYF.

This clonotype was observed many times. The J gene is TRBJ2-1, the V gene TRBV2; 8 nucleotides match TRBD1. The germline V gene encodes CDR1 SNHLY and CDR2 FYNNEI. J gave up 14 bases and V 1 base, and 1 base lay outside the gene matches. The CDR3 is 11 amino acids. CDR3 region: CASSEGTGKFF. CDR3 in DNA: TGTGCCAGCAGTGAAGGGACAGGGAAGTTCTTC.

V is TRBV10-3 and J is TRBJ2-1, with 8 bases matching TRBD2. Germline-derived CDR1 and CDR2 are ENHRY and SYGVKD. CDR3 length equals 13 residues. J was trimmed by 8 bases and V by 6 bases; bases with no gene match: 6. CDR3 in DNA: TGTGCCATCAGGGCTAGCGGGCGCGATGAGCAGTTCTTC. Translation gives CAIRASGRDEQFF.